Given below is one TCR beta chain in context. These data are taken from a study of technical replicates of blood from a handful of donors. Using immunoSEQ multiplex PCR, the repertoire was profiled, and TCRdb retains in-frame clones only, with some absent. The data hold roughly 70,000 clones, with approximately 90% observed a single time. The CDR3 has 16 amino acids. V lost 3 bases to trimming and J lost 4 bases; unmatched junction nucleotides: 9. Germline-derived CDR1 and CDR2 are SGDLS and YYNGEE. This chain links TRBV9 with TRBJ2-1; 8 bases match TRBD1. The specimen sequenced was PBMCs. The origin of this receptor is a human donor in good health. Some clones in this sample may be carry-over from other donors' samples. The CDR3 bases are TGTGCCAGCAGCGGGACGCAGGGGGCCCTATACAATGAGCAGTTCTTC. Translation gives CASSGTQGALYNEQFF.